Listed below are T cell receptor beta chains from one sample, sequenced in a study of neoadjuvant anti-PD-1 for oral cavity cancer. Clones were sequenced by immunoSEQ multiplex PCR, and TCRdb holds only the in-frame ones, with some missing. The sample consists of around 18,000 clones, around 76% of them appearing once. The sample here was PBMCs, taken before nivolumab (anti-PD-1) treatment. The receptor set was obtained from a person between 40 and 85 years old with oral cavity squamous cell carcinoma. CDR3s include the opening cysteine and the closing phenylalanine or tryptophan. Each record gives: V gene, CDR3 protein.

TRBV30,CARGGSGNTIYF
TRBV6-5,CASYRTIQGNTEAFF
TRBV5-1,CASSWTPGQDPEAFF
TRBV25-1,CASRVADTQYF
TRBV2,CASRGRDYNEQFF
TRBV5-8,CASSLGTIGYTF
TRBV5-1,CASSLESLYNEQFF
TRBV6-6,CASSLGRAVLAETQYF
TRBV19,CASSVGGIGEKLFF
TRBV5-6,CASSPFSVLAGLRETQYF
TRBV7-2,CASSSTGLGNTIYF
TRBV7-6,CASSLGFDQPQHF
TRBV6-5,CASLGNTEAFF
TRBV4-1,CASSLDFSYEQYF
TRBV5-1,CASSLEGGPGGETQYF
TRBV27,CASRPPRTSGSGGDTQYF
TRBV7-9,CASSLPGDSEGSYNEQFF
TRBV10-2,CASRGHLDTEAFF
TRBV30,CAWSFLAYEQFF
TRBV6-1,CASIWDRANYGYTF
TRBV7-9,CASSFLPGTGVDEQYF
TRBV2,CASSDAPTGGVETQYF
TRBV10-3,CAISESGGRAYNEQFF
TRBV10-3,CAISDGATEAFF
TRBV6-5,CASRGTRGIEKLFF
TRBV5-6,CASSLVSGDSGNQPQHF
TRBV30,CAWSVDLAAYNEQFF